These T cell receptor beta chains were read from a single sample in a study of blood T cells in healthy people across ages. Via MiXCR, TCRdb re-called the 5' RACE reads, giving one row per CDR3 protein. The table shows approximately 1,000,000 distinct CDR3 sequences, with more than 30% occurring only once. Sequenced: blood. The receptors originated from a man in his late teens or twenties in good health. Both conserved end residues are part of each CDR3. A D gene is named only where the DNA matches it firmly. Some rows mark clone size as missing; the rest say once, few, many or name a class of expanded clone.

v_call	clone_size	d_call	j_call	cdr3_length	cdr3_aa	cdr3_nt
TRBV5-1	few	TRBD1	TRBJ1-2	19	CASARNYDRERILYYGYTF	TGCGCCAGCGCCCGAAACTACGACAGGGAACGGATTCTTTACTATGGCTACACCTTC
TRBV30	NA	NA	TRBJ2-7	12	CAWSRSGNEQYF	TGTGCCTGGAGTCGCTCGGGTAACGAGCAGTACTTC
TRBV20-1	NA	NA	TRBJ1-2	15	CSAPLNGREPHGYTF	TGCAGTGCTCCCCTGAATGGTAGGGAACCCCATGGCTACACCTTC
TRBV5-1	few	TRBD1	TRBJ1-2	15	CASSSNAGTAYGYTF	TGCGCCAGCAGCTCTAACGCCGGGACAGCCTATGGCTACACCTTC
TRBV12-3/TRBV12-4	NA	NA	TRBJ2-2	14	CASSRTFLVGELFF	TGTGCCAGCAGCCGGACATTTTTGGTCGGGGAGCTGTTTTTT
TRBV5-6	few	NA	TRBJ1-6	14	CASSYITSNSPLHF	TGTGCCAGCAGCTACATCACCAGTAATTCACCCCTCCACTTT
TRBV7-6	few	TRBD1	TRBJ2-1	18	CASSPIIRDRGLFDEQFF	TGTGCCAGCAGCCCCATTATCCGGGACAGGGGACTTTTCGATGAGCAGTTCTTC
TRBV7-2	NA	NA	TRBJ2-5	14	CASSLGTTQGEQYF	TGTGCCAGCAGCTTAGGCACCACACAGGGAGAGCAGTACTTC
TRBV6-5	NA	NA	TRBJ1-6	12	CASSYPRSPLHF	TGTGCCAGCAGTTACCCCAGGTCACCCCTCCACTTT
TRBV20-1	NA	NA	TRBJ2-7	14	CSAREPGLTYEQYF	TGCAGTGCTAGGGAGCCGGGGCTAACCTACGAGCAGTACTTC
TRBV20-1	NA	NA	TRBJ2-3	15	CSASRTVTRTDTQYF	TGCAGTGCTAGCCGGACTGTAACCCGCACAGATACGCAGTATTTT
TRBV6-5	many	NA	TRBJ2-7	14	CASRFDVSSYEQYF	TGTGCCAGCAGATTCGACGTGAGCTCCTACGAGCAGTACTTC
TRBV6-4	NA	TRBD1	TRBJ2-3	20	CASSDSILTGTGFGTDAQYF	TGTGCCAGCAGTGACTCCATTCTAACCGGGACAGGGTTTGGCACAGATGCGCAGTATTTT
TRBV7-2	NA	NA	TRBJ1-3	17	CASSLLRGRYSGNTIYF	TGTGCCAGCAGCCTTCTTAGGGGCCGGTACTCTGGAAACACCATATATTTT
TRBV9	few	NA	TRBJ2-5	15	CASSVEGTIQETQYF	TGTGCCAGCAGCGTAGAAGGGACCATACAAGAGACCCAGTACTTC
TRBV7-6	few	NA	TRBJ2-7	15	CASSEIRDNQYEQYF	TGTGCCAGCAGCGAGATCCGGGACAACCAATACGAGCAGTACTTC